These 27 T cell receptor beta chains came from one sample sequenced in a study of neurological immune-mediated disorders. In TCRdb, the 5' RACE reads were re-called with MiXCR into one record per CDR3 protein. The table has 39,000 or so distinct CDR3 sequences, 2.5% seen once. The material sequenced was PBMCs. The receptors were gathered from a man in his thirties or forties with multiple sclerosis.

This clonotype was seen repeatedly, ten times or more. The chain uses TRBV7-9 and TRBJ2-3, with D unclear. Trimming pared 4 bases from V and 4 bases from J, leaving 6 bases between. The CDR3 spans 12 residues. Germline V gene sequence: CDR1 SEHNR, CDR2 FQNEAQ (reference sequence). This chain's CDR3 is CASSYLPDTQYF. CDR3 DNA: TGTGCCAGCAGCTACTTACCAGATACGCAGTATTTT.

In its sample, this clonotype was seen many times. This chain links TRBV6-6 with TRBJ2-5; D perhaps matches TRBD2 (6 bases). The length of the CDR3 is 15 residues. The V gene lost 2 bases and the J gene lost 3 bases, with 13 bases spanning the gap. Germline assignment: CDR1 MNHNY and CDR2 SVGAGI (reference sequence). Here the CDR3 DNA reads TGTGCCAGCAGTTACCCCCCCGGGGGAAAAGAGACCCAGTACTTC. This codes for CASSYPPGGKETQYF.

V usage is TRBV7-9 and J usage is TRBJ1-3; D gene ambiguous. Germline lookup yields CDR1 SEHNR and CDR2 FQNEAQ (reference sequence). Trimming took off 8 bases at V and 4 bases at J, with 12 bases between the two ends. This CDR3 contains 13 residues. This chain's CDR3 is CASAHTTGNTIYF. For the CDR3, the DNA is TGTGCCAGCGCGCATACAACCGGAAACACCATATATTTT.

This clonotype was picked up many times. The chain joins TRBV15 to TRBJ2-1; TRBD2 matches at 10 bases. There are 15 residues in the CDR3. The V gene's germline CDR1 is LNHNV and CDR2 YYDKDF (reference sequence). V lost 2 bases and J lost 8; bases outside the gene matches: 6. CDR3 nucleotides: TGTGCCACCAGCAGACTAGCGGGAGTCTCTGATGAGCAGTTCTTC. Its translation: CATSRLAGVSDEQFF.

This clonotype has ten or more counts. The chain employs TRBV28 and TRBJ1-3; D is undetermined. Per the germline V gene, CDR1 is MDHEN and CDR2 is SYDVKM. V dropped 4 bases and J dropped 2 bases, with 15 bases sitting between them. The CDR3 is 16 residues long. The CDR3 sequence: CASSSRADSPGNTIYF. For the CDR3, the DNA is TGTGCCAGCAGTTCCCGGGCAGACTCTCCTGGAAACACCATATATTTT.

The rearrangement joins TRBV5-1 to TRBJ2-7; 10 bases fit TRBD2. In germline, CDR1 is SGHRS, CDR2 YFSETQ. The length of the CDR3 is 15 residues. V lost 5 bases, J lost 7 bases, and 12 bases stayed unmatched. The CDR3 sequence: CASRSLAGAFSEQYF. CDR3 nucleotides: TGCGCCAGCAGATCGCTAGCGGGAGCATTTTCAGAGCAGTACTTC. Using reference TRBV5-1 and TRBJ2-7 for the parts outside the CDR3, the full variable domain is KAGVTQTPRYLIKTRGQQVTLSCSPISGHRSVSWYQQTPGQGLQFLFEYFSETQRNKGNFPGRFSGRQFSNSRSEMNVSTLELGDSALYLCASRSLAGAFSEQYFGPGTRLTVT.

This clonotype showed up many times. The chain joins TRBV6-5 to TRBJ1-6; 7 positions agree with TRBD1. This CDR3 region has 14 residues. The germline CDR1 and CDR2 sequences are MNHEY and SVGAGI. The V segment lost 0 bases and the J segment 7 bases; nucleotides outside the gene matches: 0. CDR3 sequence reads: CASSYSGGNSPLHF. CDR3 sequence (DNA): TGTGCCAGCAGTTACTCAGGGGGCAATTCACCCCTCCACTTT.

This clonotype showed up many times. This chain links TRBV20-1 with TRBJ2-1; 12 bases map to TRBD2. V shed 3 bases and J 6 bases; nucleotides not matched to a gene: 6. The CDR3 is 15 amino acids. Germline values: CDR1 DFQATT, CDR2 SNEGSKA (reference sequence). CDR3 amino acids: CSASIGLAGSNEQFF. The CDR3 DNA reads TGCAGTGCTAGCATCGGACTAGCGGGATCCAATGAGCAGTTCTTC.

This clonotype was seen at least ten times. The chain is built from TRBV18 and TRBJ1-1; the D gene is possibly TRBD1 (6 bases). Germline assignment: CDR1 KGHSH and CDR2 LQKENI. The CDR3 runs to 16 residues. V gave up 3 bases and J gave up 0 bases, with 14 bases separating them. This CDR3 is CASSPQGWGMNTEAFF. CDR3 DNA: TGTGCCAGCTCACCTCAGGGGTGGGGAATGAACACTGAAGCTTTCTTT.

This clonotype was detected ten times or more. CDR3 loop: CASSSGLAGGISSTDTQYF. The CDR3 bases are TGCGCCAGCAGCTCGGGACTAGCGGGGGGTATTTCTAGCACAGATACGCAGTATTTT. The gene calls are TRBV5-1 and TRBJ2-3; 15 bases are shared with TRBD2. Trimming removed 3 bases from V and 0 bases from J; junction bases left unmatched: 8. The CDR3 has 19 amino acids. Germline CDR1 is SGHRS and CDR2 is YFSETQ. Full variable domain (outside the CDR3, taken from reference TRBV5-1 and TRBJ2-3): KAGVTQTPRYLIKTRGQQVTLSCSPISGHRSVSWYQQTPGQGLQFLFEYFSETQRNKGNFPGRFSGRQFSNSRSEMNVSTLELGDSALYLCASSSGLAGGISSTDTQYFGPGTRLTVL.

This clonotype was seen more than once but under ten times. The V gene is TRBV7-9, the J gene TRBJ2-7; 10 nucleotides align to TRBD1. V shed 1 base, J shed 1 base, and the junction held 10 bases outside the gene matches. The CDR3 runs to 18 residues. CDR1 and CDR2 (germline): SEHNR, FQNEAQ (reference sequence). CDR3 sequence (DNA): TGTGCCAGCAGCTTAGACGTCCTCCGGGACAGGGGATCCTACGAGCAGTACTTC. Protein product: CASSLDVLRDRGSYEQYF.

This clonotype was recorded many times. CDR3 sequence reads: CSARSLAGDGEQYF. The DNA for the CDR3 is TGCAGTGCTAGGTCGCTAGCGGGAGATGGCGAGCAGTACTTC. The chain links TRBV20-1 to TRBJ2-7; 10 bases agree with TRBD2. The CDR3 is made up of 14 amino acids. Per the germline V gene, CDR1 is DFQATT and CDR2 is SNEGSKA (reference sequence). The junction had 8 bases not matched to a gene; V was cut back by 3 bases and J by 6 bases.

This clonotype was recorded many times. The rearrangement links TRBV20-1 to TRBJ2-3; TRBD2 is a possible D gene (6 bases). The V end was cut by 1 base, the J end by 9 bases, with 14 bases between. CDR1 is DFQATT and CDR2 is SNEGSKA in the germline V gene (reference sequence). This CDR3 is built from 13 residues. CDR3 bases: TGCAGTGCTAGAGCTCCTACTAGCCTAACGCAGTATTTT. Encoded protein: CSARAPTSLTQYF.

This clonotype has at least ten counts. The chain is built from TRBV5-1 and TRBJ2-1; D call uncertain. V dropped 7 bases and J dropped 5 bases, with 16 bases sitting between them. The germline CDR1 and CDR2 sequences are SGHRS and YFSETQ. The CDR3 contains 14 residues. The DNA of the CDR3 is TGCGCCAGCCACCTTTCAGCGAGTGACAATGAGCAGTTCTTC. It encodes CASHLSASDNEQFF.

This clonotype was observed many times. The chain links TRBV12-3 or TRBV12-4 to TRBJ1-1, with 8 positions matching TRBD1. The trim removed 10 bases at V and 0 bases at J, leaving 7 bases unmatched. The CDR3 contains 14 residues. The CDR3 DNA reads as TGTGCCACCACCGACAGGGGCATGAACACTGAAGCTTTCTTT. Encoded protein: CATTDRGMNTEAFF.

This clonotype was recorded many times. The V and J genes are TRBV5-1 and TRBJ2-1, with 9 positions matching TRBD2. This CDR3 has 15 residues. Per germline, CDR1 SGHRS and CDR2 YFSETQ. The junction had 7 bases not matched to a gene; V was cut back by 4 bases and J by 5 bases. In nucleotides, the CDR3 is TGCGCCAGCAGCCCGCCCATAGCGGGAGACAATGAGCAGTTCTTC. Residues: CASSPPIAGDNEQFF.

This clonotype came up many times. The CDR3 loop reads CASTYGTSTDTQYF. The CDR3, as DNA: TGTGCCAGCACCTACGGGACTTCAACAGATACGCAGTATTTT. The J gene is TRBJ2-3, the V gene TRBV6-5; a weak D match, TRBD2 (6 bases). Germline lookup yields CDR1 MNHEY and CDR2 SVGAGI. Trimming pared 7 bases from V and 3 bases from J, leaving 14 bases between. The CDR3 sequence is 14 residues long.

This clonotype was detected ten times or more. V usage is TRBV15 and J usage is TRBJ2-4; TRBD1 matches 7 bases. CDR3 length: 16 amino acids. The germline CDR1 and CDR2 sequences are LNHNV and YYDKDF (reference sequence). V lost 3 bases, J lost 3 bases, and 8 bases stayed unmatched. Here the CDR3 reads CATSSPQGYGKNIQYF. DNA for the CDR3: TGTGCCACCAGCAGCCCACAGGGGTATGGCAAAAACATTCAGTACTTC.

This clonotype has a count of ten or more. The chain employs TRBV20-1 and TRBJ1-1, with D unresolved. CDR1 and CDR2 (germline): DFQATT, SNEGSKA (reference sequence). The CDR3 spans 12 residues. V lost 6 bases and J lost 0, with 8 bases in between. The CDR3 DNA follows: TGCAGTGCCGCGAACATGAACACTGAAGCTTTCTTT. It codes for CSAANMNTEAFF.

This clonotype was detected many times. This chain uses TRBV3-1 with TRBJ2-7; D unclear. Per germline, CDR1 LGHDT and CDR2 YNNKEL (reference sequence). This CDR3 has 15 amino acids. Trimming stripped 1 base from V and 2 bases from J, with 12 bases between. CDR3 nucleotide sequence: TGTGCCAGCAGCCAAGTATTCGCGACGACCTACGAGCAGTACTTC. This encodes CASSQVFATTYEQYF.

This clonotype was seen many times. The gene calls are TRBV18 and TRBJ2-5; D may correspond to TRBD1 or TRBD2 (6 bases each). Germline loops: CDR1 KGHSH, CDR2 LQKENI. The V gene lost 2 bases and the J gene lost 5 bases, with 12 bases spanning the gap. The CDR3 spans 14 residues. The CDR3 coding sequence is TGTGCCAGCTCACCAACCGGGGGCAAGGAGACCCAGTACTTC. Its protein is CASSPTGGKETQYF.

The chain is built from TRBV14 and TRBJ1-6; 8 nucleotides align to TRBD1. The CDR3 covers 17 residues. Germline CDR1 and CDR2: SGHDN and FVKESK. Trimming took 6 bases from V and 7 from J; bases not matched to a gene: 14. CDR3 DNA: TGTGCCAGCAGTCATCGCTCCGAGACAGGGGTAAATTCACCCCTCCACTTT. Its translation: CASSHRSETGVNSPLHF.

This clonotype was counted ten times or more. The chain links TRBV29-1 to TRBJ2-3, with TRBD2 matching over 10 bases. CDR3 size: 13 residues. V dropped 6 bases and J dropped 2; count of bases not matched to a gene: 2. The germline CDR1 and CDR2 sequences are SQVTM and ANQGSEA. The CDR3 loop is CSVSGGDTDTQYF. Here the CDR3 DNA reads TGCAGCGTCAGCGGGGGGGACACAGATACGCAGTATTTT.

A few counts support this clonotype. The chain joins TRBV5-1 to TRBJ2-3; D possibly corresponds to TRBD2 (7 bases). Per the germline V gene, CDR1 is SGHRS and CDR2 is YFSETQ. The germline V and J ends were trimmed by 5 bases and 3 bases, with 16 bases remaining between them. The CDR3 contains 15 residues. DNA of the CDR3: TGCGCCAGCAGAGGCGGGGGCGGACCAACAGATACGCAGTATTTT. Its translation is CASRGGGGPTDTQYF.

This clonotype was counted ten times or more. V usage is TRBV20-1 and J usage is TRBJ2-7; D might be TRBD2 (5 bases). The CDR3 loop spans 12 amino acids. Looked up from germline, CDR1 is DFQATT and CDR2 is SNEGSKA (reference sequence). Between the trimmed V and J ends, which lost 3 bases and 3 bases, there was a span of 9 bases. Written as DNA, the CDR3 is TGCAGTGCTAGTGAGGGCCTCTACGAGCAGTACTTC. Translating gives CSASEGLYEQYF.

This clonotype was counted ten times or more. The chain carries TRBV7-2 and TRBJ2-7; D possibly corresponds to TRBD2 (5 bases). Germline CDR1 is SGHTA and CDR2 is FQGNSA. The CDR3 covers 15 residues. Deletions cut 5 bases from V and 11 bases from J, with 25 bases between. CDR3 DNA: TGTGCCAGCAGCCCCTTTCCGCGGGTTTTTTTTCTGGAGTACTTC. Residues: CASSPFPRVFFLEYF. Full variable domain (outside the CDR3, taken from reference TRBV7-2 and TRBJ2-7): GAGVSQSPSNKVTEKGKDVELRCDPISGHTALYWYRQSLGQGLEFLIYFQGNSAPDKSGLPSDRFSAERTGGSVSTLTIQRTQQEDSAVYLCASSPFPRVFFLEYFGPGTRLTVT.

Many counts were recorded for this clonotype. The CDR3 DNA reads TGTGCCAGCAGCGTAGTCGGCGCCACAGATACGCAGTATTTT. This encodes CASSVVGATDTQYF. This chain uses TRBV9 with TRBJ2-3; D ambiguous. Germline-derived CDR1 and CDR2 are SGDLS and YYNGEE. The CDR3 spans 14 residues. Trimming removed 0 bases from V and 2 bases from J, with 7 bases in between.